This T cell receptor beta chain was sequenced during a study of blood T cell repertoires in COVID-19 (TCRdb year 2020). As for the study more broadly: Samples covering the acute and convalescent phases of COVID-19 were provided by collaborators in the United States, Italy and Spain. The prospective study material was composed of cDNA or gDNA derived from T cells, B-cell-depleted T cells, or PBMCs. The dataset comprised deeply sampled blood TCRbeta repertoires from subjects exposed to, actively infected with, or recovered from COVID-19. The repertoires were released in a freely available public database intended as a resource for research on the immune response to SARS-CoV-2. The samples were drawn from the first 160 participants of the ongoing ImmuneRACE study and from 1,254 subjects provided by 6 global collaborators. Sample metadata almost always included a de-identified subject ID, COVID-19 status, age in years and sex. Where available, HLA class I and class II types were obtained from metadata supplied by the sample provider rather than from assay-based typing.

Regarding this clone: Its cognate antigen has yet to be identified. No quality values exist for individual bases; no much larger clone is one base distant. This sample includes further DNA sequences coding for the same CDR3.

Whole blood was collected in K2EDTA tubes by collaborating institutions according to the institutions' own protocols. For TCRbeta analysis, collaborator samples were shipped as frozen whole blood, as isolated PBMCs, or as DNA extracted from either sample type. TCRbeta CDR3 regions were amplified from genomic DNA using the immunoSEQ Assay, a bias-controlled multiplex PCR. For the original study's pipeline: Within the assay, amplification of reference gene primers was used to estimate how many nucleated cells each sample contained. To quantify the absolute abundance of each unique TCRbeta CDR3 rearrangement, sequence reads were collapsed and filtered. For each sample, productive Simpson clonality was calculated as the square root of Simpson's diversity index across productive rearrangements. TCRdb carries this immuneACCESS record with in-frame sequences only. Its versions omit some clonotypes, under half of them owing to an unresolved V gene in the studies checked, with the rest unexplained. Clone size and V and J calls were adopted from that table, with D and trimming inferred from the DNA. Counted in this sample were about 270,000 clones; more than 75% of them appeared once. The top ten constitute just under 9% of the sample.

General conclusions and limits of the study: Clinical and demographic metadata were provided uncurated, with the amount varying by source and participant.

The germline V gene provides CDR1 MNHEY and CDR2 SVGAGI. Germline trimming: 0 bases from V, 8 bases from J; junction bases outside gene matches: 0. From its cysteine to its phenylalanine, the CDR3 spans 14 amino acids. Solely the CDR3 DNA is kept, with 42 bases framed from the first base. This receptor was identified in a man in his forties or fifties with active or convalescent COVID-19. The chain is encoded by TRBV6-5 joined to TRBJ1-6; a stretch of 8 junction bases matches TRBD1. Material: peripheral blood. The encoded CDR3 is CASSYSDRDSPLHF. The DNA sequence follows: TGTGCCAGCAGTTACTCGGACAGGGATTCACCCCTCCACTTT.